The 30 T cell receptor beta chains given below trace back to one sample, sequenced in a study of T cell repertoires in cytomegalovirus infection. MiXCR was run by TCRdb on the reads, yielding one entry per CDR3 protein. Altogether around 140,000 distinct CDR3 sequences are present, about 6.5% being singletons, with the ten largest covering approximately 18%. The sample was PBMCs. The receptor source for this set is a human donor in good health (CMV status not recorded). Some clones in this sample may be carry-over from other donors' samples.

V is TRBV5-6 and J is TRBJ2-5; TRBD2 matches at 15 bases. This CDR3 has 17 residues. Trimming cost V 2 bases and J 3 bases; bases outside gene matches: 5. In germline, CDR1 is SGHDT, CDR2 YYEEEE. The CDR3 protein is CASSFTGLAGGEETQYF. CDR3 bases: TGTGCCAGCAGCTTTACGGGACTAGCGGGGGGTGAAGAGACCCAGTACTTC.

The table lists this clonotype with many counts. This chain uses TRBV10-3 with TRBJ2-1; D remains unclear. Between the trimmed V and J ends, which lost 0 bases and 8 bases, there was a span of 23 bases. The CDR3 is 18 residues long. Germline lookup yields CDR1 ENHRY and CDR2 SYGVKD. The CDR3 loop is CAISESNPFAKPRDEQFF. CDR3 DNA sequence: TGTGCCATCAGTGAGTCGAATCCTTTTGCCAAACCTCGCGATGAGCAGTTCTTC.

This clonotype has ten or more counts. The chain carries TRBV7-8 and TRBJ2-3; 7 bases are shared with TRBD1. The CDR3 is 17 amino acids. Trimming removed 5 bases from V and 2 bases from J; junction bases left unmatched: 13. Per the germline V gene, CDR1 is SGHVS and CDR2 is FQNEAQ. This CDR3 is CASSPYLRQGVTDTQYF. CDR3 coding DNA: TGTGCCAGCAGCCCGTACCTTCGACAGGGCGTCACAGATACGCAGTATTTT.

This clonotype was seen repeatedly, ten times or more. The chain recombines TRBV7-9 with TRBJ1-6; D gene uncertain. Germline V lookup: CDR1 SEHNR, CDR2 FQNEAQ (reference sequence). V gave up 5 bases and J gave up 7 bases, with 12 bases separating them. There are 14 residues in the CDR3. Here the CDR3 DNA reads TGTGCCAGCAGCCAAGGAGGGTTGAATTCACCCCTCCACTTT. Translating gives CASSQGGLNSPLHF.

J is TRBJ1-5 and V is TRBV14; no clear D. The ends were cut back, 5 bases at V and 8 bases at J, with 7 bases in the middle. The germline gives CDR1 SGHDN, CDR2 FVKESK. CDR3 length equals 11 residues. CDR3 protein: CASSYPKPQHF. CDR3 DNA sequence: TGTGCCAGCAGCTACCCCAAGCCCCAGCATTTT.

This sequence joins TRBV20-1 and TRBJ2-5; 7 positions agree with TRBD1. CDR3 size: 16 residues. Germline CDR1 and CDR2: DFQATT and SNEGSKA (reference sequence). V lost 2 bases and J lost 3; bases outside the gene matches: 12. The CDR3 region is CSARRNRGLGKETQYF. The DNA of the CDR3 is TGCAGTGCTAGACGTAACAGGGGCCTAGGGAAAGAGACCCAGTACTTC.

V gene TRBV18 combines with J gene TRBJ1-2; D is unresolved. The V end lost 1 base, the J end lost 0 bases, and 15 bases lay between the germline ends. Per the germline V gene, CDR1 is KGHSH and CDR2 is LQKENI. The CDR3 runs to 17 residues. The CDR3 protein is CASSPRPGDQANYGYTF. CDR3 DNA sequence: TGTGCCAGCTCACCACGGCCGGGCGACCAAGCTAACTATGGCTACACCTTC. Looking up the rest from reference TRBV18 and TRBJ1-2 gives the full variable domain: NAGVMQNPRHLVRRRGQEARLRCSPMKGHSHVYWYRQLPEEGLKFMVYLQKENIIDESGMPKERFSAEFPKEGPSILRIQQVVRGDSAAYFCASSPRPGDQANYGYTFGSGTRLTVV.

This clonotype was picked up many times. The chain recombines TRBV11-2 with TRBJ2-7, with D perhaps TRBD2 (5 bases). Deletions cut 8 bases from V and 2 bases from J, with 13 bases between. Germline V gives CDR1 SGHAT, CDR2 FQNNGV. This CDR3 has 13 residues. CDR3 in amino acids: CASSQTGTYEQYF. The CDR3 DNA follows: TGTGCCAGCTCCCAGACGGGGACCTACGAGCAGTACTTC. The whole variable domain, remainder taken from reference TRBV11-2 and TRBJ2-7, is EAGVAQSPRYKIIEKRQSVAFWCNPISGHATLYWYQQILGQGPKLLIQFQNNGVVDDSQLPKDRFSAERLKGVDSTLKIQPAKLEDSAVYLCASSQTGTYEQYFGPGTRLTVT.

This clonotype was seen ten or more times. This chain links TRBV7-8 with TRBJ1-1, with D unclear. Trimming stripped 7 bases from V and 8 bases from J, with 11 bases between. CDR3 size: 11 residues. Germline lookup yields CDR1 SGHVS and CDR2 FQNEAQ. CDR3 nucleotides: TGTGCCAGCACCGGAACTGGGGAAGCTTTCTTT. Its translation: CASTGTGEAFF.

The sample holds many counts of this clonotype. The chain uses TRBV7-2 and TRBJ1-2; tentative D call: TRBD1 (6 bases). This CDR3 comprises 15 residues. The germline V gene has CDR1 SGHTA and CDR2 FQGNSA. Between the trimmed V and J ends, which lost 5 bases and 5 bases, there was a span of 18 bases. CDR3 DNA sequence: TGTGCCAGCAGCCCGGCGGGGGGCCCGGGGTATGGCTACACCTTC. It encodes CASSPAGGPGYGYTF.

This clonotype was seen a few times. V is TRBV11-2 and J is TRBJ2-2, with 8 bases that match TRBD2. CDR1 and CDR2 (germline): SGHAT, FQNNGV. V dropped 3 bases and J dropped 6; count of bases not matched to a gene: 6. The CDR3 covers 15 residues. CDR3: CASSFNLGGAGELFF. The CDR3 coding sequence is TGTGCCAGCAGCTTCAACCTCGGGGGGGCCGGGGAGCTGTTTTTT. Full variable domain (remainder filled in from reference TRBV11-2 and TRBJ2-2): EAGVAQSPRYKIIEKRQSVAFWCNPISGHATLYWYQQILGQGPKLLIQFQNNGVVDDSQLPKDRFSAERLKGVDSTLKIQPAKLEDSAVYLCASSFNLGGAGELFFGEGSRLTVL.

This clonotype was seen many times. CDR3 in amino acids: CASSLSLRGRGQPQHF. CDR3 sequence (DNA): TGTGCCAGCAGTTTATCGCTCAGGGGGCGCGGTCAGCCCCAGCATTTT. V and J are TRBV27 and TRBJ1-5, with 8 bases matching TRBD1. Germline values: CDR1 MNHEY, CDR2 SMNVEV (reference sequence). V trimming: 0 bases; J trimming: 6 bases; junction bases outside the gene matches: 7. CDR3 length: 16 amino acids.

In its sample, this clonotype was seen many times. V and J are TRBV11-2 and TRBJ2-5; 11 bases are a match to TRBD2. The CDR3 runs to 15 residues. V trimming: 4 bases; J trimming: 5 bases; junction bases outside the gene matches: 6. Germline values: CDR1 SGHAT, CDR2 FQNNGV. CDR3: CASSSIAGGLETQYF. As DNA, the CDR3 is TGTGCCAGCAGCTCCATAGCGGGGGGGCTCGAGACCCAGTACTTC.

Turning to this clonotype: A clone one base away is much larger, so this may be a read error. J is TRBJ2-1 and V is TRBV6-6; 8 bases map to TRBD2. CDR1 is MNHNY and CDR2 is SVGAGI in the germline V gene (reference sequence). Trimming cost V 7 bases and J 5 bases; bases outside gene matches: 19. The CDR3 has 18 amino acids. CDR3 in DNA: TGTGCCAGCAACCAAACTGCCCCCGGGACTAGAAGGAACAATGAGCAGTTCTTC. Its protein is CASNQTAPGTRRNNEQFF.

This clonotype has at least ten counts. J is TRBJ1-5 and V is TRBV7-2; D call uncertain. V was pared by 4 bases and J by 1 base, with 17 bases between. The germline V gene encodes CDR1 SGHTA and CDR2 FQGNSA. This CDR3 spans 17 amino acids. In nucleotides, the CDR3 is TGTGCCAGCAGCTCCCTACCAGCCAGGTGGAGCAATCAGCCCCAGCATTTT. It yields the protein CASSSLPARWSNQPQHF.

This clonotype was detected many times. The chain is built from TRBV5-1 and TRBJ2-7, with D perhaps matching TRBD1 (5 bases). The CDR3 is 15 amino acids. The V gene lost 2 bases and the J gene lost 2 bases, with 14 bases spanning the gap. Germline V gene sequence: CDR1 SGHRS, CDR2 YFSETQ. For the CDR3, the DNA is TGCGCCAGCAGCTTCACCCCGACAGCCCCCTACGAGCAGTACTTC. The encoded protein is CASSFTPTAPYEQYF.

This clonotype was detected ten times or more. J is TRBJ2-7 and V is TRBV28, with unresolved D. The CDR3 length is 15 residues. Germline loops: CDR1 MDHEN, CDR2 SYDVKM. V was shortened by 3 bases and J by 5 bases, with 17 bases between the two germline ends. The CDR3 here is CASSFLAESPHEQYF. CDR3 in DNA: TGTGCCAGCAGTTTTCTTGCGGAGAGCCCCCACGAGCAGTACTTC.

This clonotype was seen only a few times. The rearrangement links TRBV3-1 to TRBJ1-1; D gene unclear. The length of the CDR3 is 14 residues. Germline-derived CDR1 and CDR2 are LGHDT and YNNKEL (reference sequence). The germline V and J ends were trimmed by 1 base and 2 bases, with 8 bases remaining between them. CDR3 DNA: TGTGCCAGCAGCCAAGTATGGGGTAACACTGAAGCTTTCTTT. This encodes CASSQVWGNTEAFF.

This clonotype was observed many times. The CDR3 spells CASSGTGANVLTF. The CDR3, as DNA: TGTGCCAGTAGCGGGACTGGGGCCAACGTCCTGACTTTC. This chain links TRBV19 with TRBJ2-6, with D perhaps TRBD2 (5 bases). Germline V CDR1 and CDR2: LNHDA, SQIVND (reference sequence). The CDR3 spans 13 residues. The V end was cut by 6 bases, the J end by 2 bases, with 5 bases between. The full variable domain, its missing parts supplied by reference TRBV19 and TRBJ2-6, is DGGITQSPKYLFRKEGQNVTLSCEQNLNHDAMYWYRQDPGQGLRLIYYSQIVNDFQKGDIAEGYSVSREKKESFPLTVTSAQKNPTAFYLCASSGTGANVLTFGAGSRLTVL.

Ten or more counts support this clonotype. The chain employs TRBV7-2 and TRBJ2-7; D not resolved. Germline CDR1 is SGHTA and CDR2 is FQGNSA. The CDR3 runs to 12 residues. With 6 bases removed from V and 3 bases from J, the gap between germline ends came to 9 bases. Here the CDR3 DNA reads TGTGCCAGCAGTCCCGACAACTACGAGCAGTACTTC. As protein: CASSPDNYEQYF.

This clonotype showed up many times. The chain has TRBV15 and TRBJ2-5; D remains ambiguous. Germline values: CDR1 LNHNV, CDR2 YYDKDF (reference sequence). The CDR3 runs to 15 residues. Trimming removed 0 bases at V and 1 base at J, with 9 bases between. The CDR3 sequence: CATSRDRASQETQYF. The CDR3 region has the DNA TGTGCCACCAGCAGAGATCGGGCTAGCCAAGAGACCCAGTACTTC.

In this sample, this clonotype turned up a few times. One end of the junction fails to match germline, which may point to a read error. J is TRBJ1-6 and V is TRBV7-6, with D possibly TRBD1 on 5 matching bases. CDR3 size: 16 residues. Per germline, CDR1 SGHVS and CDR2 FNYEAQ. The CDR3 DNA reads TGTGCTAGCAACTTAGGGGCAGGGTCTAATAATTCACCCCTCCACTTT. Translation gives CASNLGAGSNNSPLHF.

Notes on this clonotype: A read error is possible here, since a much larger clone lies one base away. This chain uses TRBV6-5 with TRBJ2-7; 8 nucleotides align to TRBD2. The ends lost 6 bases at V and 9 bases at J; junction bases unmatched: 16. From germline, CDR1 is MNHEY and CDR2 SVGAGI. The CDR3 has 15 residues. As DNA, the CDR3 is TGTGCCAGCAGCCGAGGACTAGGGCGGGGGGACGTGCAGTACTTC. Translating gives CASSRGLGRGDVQYF.

This clonotype was detected only a few times. The chain uses TRBV4-3 and TRBJ1-1, with 8 bases that match TRBD1. The CDR3 is made up of 13 amino acids. Trimming at V came to 4 bases and at J to 7 bases, leaving 5 bases not matched to a gene. CDR1 is LGHNA, CDR2 YSLEER, per germline. CDR3 protein: CASSLGTGVEAFF. CDR3 nucleotide sequence: TGCGCCAGCAGCCTTGGGACAGGCGTTGAAGCTTTCTTT.

At least ten counts were recorded for this clonotype. This rearrangement joins TRBV28 to TRBJ2-6; D is undetermined. The CDR3 totals 17 residues. Germline V gene lookup returns CDR1 MDHEN and CDR2 SYDVKM. V was shortened by 0 bases and J by 0 bases, with 9 bases between the two germline ends. The CDR3 DNA reads as TGTGCCAGCAGTTTATGGGCCTCTAGCTCTGGGGCCAACGTCCTGACTTTC. This sequence encodes CASSLWASSSGANVLTF.

Ten or more counts support this clonotype. The chain uses TRBV7-2 and TRBJ2-7; D may correspond to TRBD1 or TRBD2 (5 bases each). The length of the CDR3 is 14 residues. The germline V gene encodes CDR1 SGHTA and CDR2 FQGNSA. The V end lost 5 bases, the J end lost 2 bases, and 13 bases lay between the germline ends. DNA for the CDR3: TGTGCCAGCAGCCCCTGGCCGGGGCCCTACGAGCAGTACTTC. It translates to CASSPWPGPYEQYF.

This clonotype was seen at least ten times. The chain carries TRBV7-9 and TRBJ1-2, with D perhaps matching TRBD1 (6 bases). Trimming pared 5 bases from V and 7 bases from J, leaving 14 bases between. This CDR3 is 13 amino acids long. Germline V CDR1 and CDR2: SEHNR, FQNEAQ (reference sequence). CDR3 nucleotide sequence: TGTGCCAGCAGCCTAACAGGGCCTCGTGGCTACACCTTC. Encoded protein: CASSLTGPRGYTF.

In this sample, this clonotype turned up a few times. CDR3 protein: CASRDRGQSQPQHF. CDR3 bases: TGTGCCAGTAGAGACAGGGGGCAGAGTCAGCCCCAGCATTTT. The rearrangement links TRBV19 to TRBJ1-5, with TRBD1 matching 10 bases. This CDR3 is built from 14 residues. CDR1 and CDR2 from the germline V gene are LNHDA and SQIVND (reference sequence). The J segment lost 6 bases and the V segment lost 6 bases, leaving 5 bases of the junction unmatched.

This clonotype has ten or more counts. V usage is TRBV28 and J usage is TRBJ1-3; D is ambiguous. Trimming stripped 2 bases from V and 0 bases from J, with 11 bases between. CDR1 is MDHEN, CDR2 SYDVKM, per germline. This CDR3 is built from 16 residues. CDR3 region: CASSLRGGVSGNTIYF. The CDR3 DNA is TGTGCCAGCAGTTTACGTGGCGGAGTCTCTGGAAACACCATATATTTT.

The V call is TRBV12-3 or TRBV12-4, the J call TRBJ2-3; D might be TRBD1 or TRBD2, each matching 6 bases. V lost 6 bases, J lost 2 bases, and 18 bases lay in between. The CDR3 sequence is 16 residues long. CDR3 sequence reads: CASSPGGGRNTDTQYF. The CDR3 DNA sequence: TGTGCCAGCAGCCCTGGTGGGGGGCGAAACACAGATACGCAGTATTTT.